This T cell receptor beta chain was captured by sequencing in a study of T cell responses to AZD1222 COVID-19 vaccine (dated by TCRdb to the early 2020s). Regarding the complete study: Because spike-specific TCR depth and breadth did not differ between the two schedules, AZD1222 recipients who got a second dose at roughly 4 weeks were pooled with those who got a second dose at roughly 12 weeks. TCR sequencing covered fewer than 250 trial participants: some 210 given two doses of AZD1222 and about 26 given two doses of MenACWY control vaccine. Trial participants were enrolled into age subgroups of 18-55, 56-69 and 70-plus years, which contained about 150, 27 and 61 TCR-sequenced participants, respectively. Paper-wide results and their limitations: Participants were mostly white British and included more females than males, and it was suggested by the authors that clonal diversity may have been underestimated. Nearly half of unique spike-specific TCRs reportedly recognized epitopes outside regions mutated in the B.1.351 and B.1.1.7 variants. In the small 56-69-year group, the increase in depth fell short of significance, most likely because of low power. Conclusions about previously exposed vaccinees were limited because only a handful of AZD1222 recipients were SARS-CoV-2 seropositive at baseline. Vaccine-associated CD4 TCRs spanned the whole spike protein, with dominant responses in regions 160-218 and 743-854. After two AZD1222 doses, spike-specific TCR breadth and depth were significantly higher than at day 0 and than in MenACWY recipients. Because no day 14 peak-response samples were available, repertoires were characterized only after the peak T cell response.

The CDR3 regions of human TCRbeta chains were analyzed by immunosequencing. The authors processed their data as follows. TCRs in the repertoires were compared against a reference library of SARS-CoV-2-specific TCRs that had been generated with the MIRA antigen-specificity platform. Breadth was defined as the fraction of unique TCRs that were SARS-CoV-2-associated. Depth was defined as the fraction of total T cells that were SARS-CoV-2-associated. Using the MIRA data, each spike-specific TCR was mapped to the spike region that the TCR reacts to and placed in a CD4 or CD8 class. Log10-transformed breadth and depth values were compared by one-way ANOVA with Sidak's multiple comparisons tests. The clones in this table, taken by TCRdb from immuneACCESS, are in-frame only. Not every clone is retained; where verified, under half of the shortfall comes from an unresolved V gene, and the cause of the rest is unknown. The DNA was the basis for D and trimming; V, J and clone size are from that table. This sample gives more than 85,000 clones in total; approximately 86% of them show up just once. The ten most abundant clones make up 4.5% to 6.5% of the sample.

The time point label corresponds to: baseline before first vaccination. Vaccinee samples came from UK trials COV001 and COV002, including a single-blind randomized controlled phase 2/3 trial of AZD1222 (ChAdOx1 nCoV-19) in healthy adults. For TCRbeta chain sequencing, PBMC samples were collected from trial participants at day 0 and at day 28 after the second dose. Comments on this clone: Its recognized antigen is unknown. No clone much larger than this one lies a single base away; base qualities are absent.

The sample in question was peripheral blood, obtained on day 0 of AZD1222 vaccination. This receptor was taken from an adult in good health.

The nucleotide sequence is TGCGCCAGCAGCCAAGTTTTTTCCAATTACAATGAGCAGTTCTTC. Translated, this gives CASSQVFSNYNEQFF. This receptor chain uses TRBV4-3 and TRBJ2-1; no D gene call is confident. V and J are truncated by 1 base and 4 bases respectively, leaving an intervening sequence of 11 bases. Looking up the germline V gene yields CDR1 LGHNA and CDR2 YSLEER. Including cysteine and phenylalanine, the CDR3 has 15 amino acids. Kept here is only the CDR3 DNA, which spans 45 bases and is read in frame from base 1.